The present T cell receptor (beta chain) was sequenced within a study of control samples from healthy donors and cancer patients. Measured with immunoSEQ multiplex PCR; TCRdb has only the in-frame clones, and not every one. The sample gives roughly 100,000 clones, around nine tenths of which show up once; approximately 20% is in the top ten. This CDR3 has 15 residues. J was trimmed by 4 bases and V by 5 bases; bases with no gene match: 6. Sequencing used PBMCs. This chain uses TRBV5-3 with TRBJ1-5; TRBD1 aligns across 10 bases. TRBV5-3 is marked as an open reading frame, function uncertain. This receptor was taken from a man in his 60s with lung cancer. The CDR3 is CARRGDRGRNQPQHF. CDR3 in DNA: TGTGCCAGAAGAGGGGACAGGGGACGAAATCAGCCCCAGCATTTT.